This T cell receptor (beta chain) is drawn from a study of T cells in localized non-small cell lung cancer. The assay was immunoSEQ multiplex PCR, and TCRdb's table has in-frame clones only and misses some. The sample gives over 30,000 clones, less than 80% of which show up once; approximately 35% is in the top ten. Whole-study findings and limits: Appearing in adjacent lung were a median roughly 59 of the top 100 tumor clones.

CDR1 is MNHNS and CDR2 is SASEGT in the germline V gene. The ends were cut back, 4 bases at V and 4 bases at J, with 17 bases in the middle. This CDR3 contains 15 residues. On this clone itself: The antigen remains undetermined.

This sequence joins TRBV6-1 and TRBJ2-7; D might be TRBD1 (6 bases). The sequenced sample was peripheral blood, obtained before any cancer treatment. This clonotype was obtained from a male donor at least 60 years old with stage II squamous cell lung carcinoma. CDR3 loop: CASSGFAGEVYEQYF. CDR3 DNA sequence: TGTGCCAGCAGTGGCTTCGCAGGGGAAGTATACGAGCAGTACTTC.